A single sample is the source of the 32 T cell receptor beta chains below, sequenced in a study of early T cells in non-severe SARS-CoV-2 infection. TCRdb called the 5' RACE reads again in MiXCR, with one record for every CDR3 protein. The top ten hold around 1.1% of the sample, which has under 85,000 distinct CDR3 sequences, about 13% seen once. Sequenced input: whole blood. The source is an adult who was a healthcare worker with PCR-confirmed SARS-CoV-2 infection or an uninfected control (not recorded which).

In its sample, this clonotype was seen many times. The chain couples TRBV9 to TRBJ2-5; 11 bases map to TRBD2. The CDR3 sequence is 16 residues long. Germline V CDR1 and CDR2: SGDLS, YYNGEE. Unmatched junction bases numbered 6, after V lost 4 bases and J lost 1 base. CDR3 DNA: TGTGCCAGCAGCTTCCTAGCGGGAGGCCGCCAAGAGACCCAGTACTTC. This sequence encodes CASSFLAGGRQETQYF.

This clonotype was seen at least ten times. The chain combines TRBV3-1 with TRBJ2-7; D call uncertain. V was cut by 3 bases and J by 3 bases, with 9 bases left in between. The CDR3 runs 13 residues. Germline assignment: CDR1 LGHDT and CDR2 YNNKEL (reference sequence). The CDR3 reads CASSQRTYYEQYF. The CDR3 region has the DNA TGTGCCAGCAGCCAGAGAACCTACTACGAGCAGTACTTC.

The sample holds a few counts of this clonotype. The chain has TRBV14 and TRBJ2-7; tentative D call: TRBD1 (6 bases). The CDR3 is 15 amino acids. The V and J ends lost 1 base and 2 bases respectively, with 12 bases between them. CDR1 and CDR2 (germline): SGHDN, FVKESK. The CDR3 reads CASSQVLSGAYEQYF. In nucleotides, the CDR3 is TGTGCCAGCAGCCAAGTTTTGTCAGGGGCCTACGAGCAGTACTTC.

V is TRBV20-1 and J is TRBJ2-6, with D unclear. Germline V gene data show CDR1 as DFQATT and CDR2 as SNEGSKA (reference sequence). The CDR3 covers 14 residues. Between the trimmed V and J ends, which lost 0 bases and 5 bases, there was a span of 8 bases. In DNA, the CDR3 is TGCAGTGCTAGAGATCCTCAGAGGGCCAACGTCCTGACTTTC. Its translation is CSARDPQRANVLTF.

A few counts support this clonotype. The chain couples TRBV6-6 to TRBJ1-6; D perhaps matches TRBD1 (6 bases). CDR1 MNHNY and CDR2 SVGAGI come from the germline V gene (reference sequence). CDR3 length: 14 residues. V lost 5 bases and J lost 15, with 20 bases in between. The CDR3 DNA is TGTGCCAGCAGTCCAACCTCGGGGGCTTCTATCCTCCACTTT. Amino acids: CASSPTSGASILHF.

This clonotype showed up just a few times. This chain connects TRBV10-3 to TRBJ1-2, with TRBD1 as a possible D gene (5 bases). Germline V lookup: CDR1 ENHRY, CDR2 SYGVKD. The CDR3 loop spans 14 amino acids. V was clipped by 0 bases and J by 7 bases, with 12 bases between them. The CDR3 reads CAISESTAGAGYTF. The CDR3 DNA reads as TGTGCCATCAGTGAGTCAACCGCCGGGGCTGGCTACACCTTC.

This clonotype has a count of ten or more. This rearrangement joins TRBV4-3 to TRBJ2-2; D is uncertain. The V gene lost 1 base and the J gene lost 1 base, with 7 bases spanning the gap. Germline V gene data show CDR1 as LGHNA and CDR2 as YSLEER. This CDR3 is 15 amino acids long. For the CDR3, the DNA is TGCGCCAGCAGCCAAGTAATGAGGAACACCGGGGAGCTGTTTTTT. This translates into CASSQVMRNTGELFF.

Only a few counts were recorded for this clonotype. This rearrangement joins TRBV5-1 to TRBJ2-3, with D possibly TRBD1 on 5 matching bases. The germline V gene has CDR1 SGHRS and CDR2 YFSETQ. Trimming pared 0 bases from V and 9 bases from J, leaving 11 bases between. The CDR3 is 13 residues long. The CDR3 bases are TGCGCCAGCAGCTTGGAGGGGCAGAAAACGCAGTATTTT. It specifies CASSLEGQKTQYF.

The rearrangement joins TRBV28 to TRBJ1-3; D perhaps matches TRBD1 (5 bases). The CDR3 has 15 residues. V was cut by 6 bases and J by 0 bases, with 12 bases left in between. Germline CDR1 reads MDHEN; CDR2 reads SYDVKM. The CDR3 spells CASSLTEASGNTIYF. CDR3 coding DNA: TGTGCCAGCAGCCTGACAGAAGCCTCTGGAAACACCATATATTTT.

The chain uses TRBV7-6 and TRBJ2-1; possibly TRBD1 or TRBD2 for D (6 bases each). The germline V gene encodes CDR1 SGHVS and CDR2 FNYEAQ. V was clipped by 5 bases and J by 5 bases, with 13 bases between them. The CDR3 spans 14 residues. The CDR3 here is CASSAGGGNNEQFF. CDR3 nucleotide sequence: TGTGCCAGCAGCGCCGGGGGCGGCAACAATGAGCAGTTCTTC.

This clonotype was picked up a small number of times. This chain links TRBV27 with TRBJ1-5; no firm D call. This CDR3 is 16 amino acids long. Trimming removed 3 bases from V and 3 bases from J, with 15 bases in between. Germline loops: CDR1 MNHEY, CDR2 SMNVEV (reference sequence). Written as DNA, the CDR3 is TGTGCCAGCAGTTTTAGTTCACCCATTTACAATCAGCCCCAGCATTTT. Residues: CASSFSSPIYNQPQHF.

The chain recombines TRBV6-2 or TRBV6-3 with TRBJ2-3, with unresolved D. The CDR3 contains 13 residues. The V and J ends lost 6 bases and 3 bases respectively, with 10 bases between them. Looked up from germline, CDR1 is MNHEY and CDR2 is SVGEGT. As DNA, the CDR3 is TGTGCCAGCAGCCGTCGACCGACAGATACGCAGTATTTT. Its protein product is CASSRRPTDTQYF.

This clonotype turned up a few times. The chain joins TRBV10-2 to TRBJ2-1, with 8 bases lining up with TRBD1. Trimming cost V 8 bases and J 9 bases; bases outside gene matches: 6. The CDR3 loop spans 12 amino acids. Germline V gene lookup returns CDR1 WSHSY and CDR2 SAAADI. The CDR3 sequence: CASGQGAREQFF. In DNA, the CDR3 is TGCGCCAGCGGGCAGGGGGCACGTGAGCAGTTCTTC.

There are a few counts of this clonotype. The rearrangement uses TRBV20-1 and TRBJ2-7; D remains ambiguous. V shed 3 bases and J shed 5 bases, with 8 bases lying between them. Germline CDR1 DFQATT, CDR2 SNEGSKA (reference sequence). CDR3 length: 11 amino acids. The CDR3 protein is CSARAGDEQYF. As DNA, the CDR3 is TGCAGTGCTAGGGCCGGAGACGAGCAGTACTTC.

The rearrangement uses TRBV6-2 or TRBV6-3 and TRBJ2-1; D gene unclear. The germline gives CDR1 MNHEY, CDR2 SVGEGT. Trimming took 2 bases from V and 0 from J, leaving 5 bases between them. CDR3 size: 14 residues. The CDR3 bases are TGTGCCAGCAGTTACGATAGCTCCTACAATGAGCAGTTCTTC. It encodes CASSYDSSYNEQFF.

This clonotype was detected ten times or more. The V and J genes are TRBV7-9 and TRBJ2-1, with 13 bases matching TRBD2. CDR3 size: 15 residues. Trimming at V came to 5 bases and at J to 7 bases, leaving 5 bases not matched to a gene. Germline-derived CDR1 and CDR2 are SEHNR and FQNEAQ (reference sequence). CDR3 DNA sequence: TGTGCCAGCAGCCGAGGACTAGCGGGAGCTAATGAGCAGTTCTTC. This translates into CASSRGLAGANEQFF.

The chain recombines TRBV27 with TRBJ1-2, with D uncertain. The length of the CDR3 is 13 residues. Trimming cost V 5 bases and J 4 bases, with 11 bases left between them. Germline V gives CDR1 MNHEY, CDR2 SMNVEV (reference sequence). CDR3 sequence (DNA): TGTGCCAGCAGTGGCAGCGACGTCTATGGCTACACCTTC. Its protein product is CASSGSDVYGYTF.

This chain uses TRBV11-2 with TRBJ2-7; the match to TRBD1 covers 8 bases. The CDR3 extends over 15 amino acids. V trimming: 1 base; J trimming: 8 bases; junction bases outside the gene matches: 10. The germline gives CDR1 SGHAT, CDR2 FQNNGV. The CDR3 region has the DNA TGTGCCAGCAGCTTAGCTCGACAGGGGTTCGACAAGCAGTACTTC. It specifies CASSLARQGFDKQYF.

The chain combines TRBV5-6 with TRBJ1-1; D ambiguous. Germline loops: CDR1 SGHDT, CDR2 YYEEEE. With 4 bases removed from V and 4 bases from J, the gap between germline ends came to 11 bases. The CDR3 runs to 13 residues. In nucleotides, the CDR3 is TGTGCCAGCAGCCTCTCCCAGGCCACTGAAGCTTTCTTT. This gives the protein CASSLSQATEAFF. Full variable domain (missing parts from reference TRBV5-6 and TRBJ1-1): DAGVTQSPTHLIKTRGQQVTLRCSPKSGHDTVSWYQQALGQGPQFIFQYYEEEERQRGNFPDRFSGHQFPNYSSELNVNALLLGDSALYLCASSLSQATEAFFGQGTRLTVV.

In its sample, this clonotype was seen a few times. The V gene is TRBV9, the J gene TRBJ2-3; no clear D. The CDR3 covers 14 residues. Between the trimmed V and J ends, which lost 5 bases and 2 bases, there was a span of 12 bases. From germline, CDR1 is SGDLS and CDR2 YYNGEE. The CDR3 protein is CASREQRFTDTQYF. The CDR3 bases are TGTGCCAGCAGGGAACAGCGTTTCACAGATACGCAGTATTTT.

This chain connects TRBV11-2 to TRBJ2-7, with 11 positions matching TRBD2. Trimming cost V 3 bases and J 7 bases; bases outside gene matches: 26. CDR3 length: 21 residues. Germline V gives CDR1 SGHAT, CDR2 FQNNGV. DNA of the CDR3: TGTGCCAGCAGCTTTCTCCTCGGTGATAGCGGGAGGGCCCTCCTTAATTGGGAGCAGTACTTC. This encodes CASSFLLGDSGRALLNWEQYF.

This clonotype has more than one count but fewer than ten. The V gene is TRBV7-6, the J gene TRBJ2-2; D unresolved. Trimming cost V 2 bases and J 6 bases, with 22 bases left between them. This CDR3 is 18 amino acids long. Germline V gives CDR1 SGHVS, CDR2 FNYEAQ. The CDR3 DNA sequence: TGTGCCAGCAGCTTATACCTAGGTCTCGCTTCTGACGCCGGGGAGCTGTTTTTT. Translation gives CASSLYLGLASDAGELFF. Full variable domain (rest looked up from reference TRBV7-6 and TRBJ2-2): GAGVSQSPRYKVTKRGQDVALRCDPISGHVSLYWYRQALGQGPEFLTYFNYEAQQDKSGLPNDRFSAERPEGSISTLTIQRTEQRDSAMYRCASSLYLGLASDAGELFFGEGSRLTVL.

The table lists this clonotype with many counts. The CDR3 DNA reads TGTGCCAGCAGTCTACGCGGGGGGGCCCTTGAGCAGTTCTTC. This translates into CASSLRGGALEQFF. This chain links TRBV12-3 or TRBV12-4 with TRBJ2-1; TRBD2 matches at 9 bases. This CDR3 spans 14 amino acids. V dropped 5 bases and J dropped 9; count of bases not matched to a gene: 8.

This chain's CDR3 is CSAPDRLATFDEQFF. In DNA, the CDR3 is TGCAGTGCCCCCGATCGACTAGCAACTTTCGATGAGCAGTTCTTC. The chain combines TRBV20-1 with TRBJ2-1; 7 bases agree with TRBD2. V dropped 6 bases and J dropped 8; count of bases not matched to a gene: 16. This CDR3 has 15 residues. Germline V gene sequence: CDR1 DFQATT, CDR2 SNEGSKA (reference sequence).

Ten or more counts support this clonotype. This sequence joins TRBV28 and TRBJ1-4; D is possibly TRBD1 (5 bases). The V gene lost 5 bases and the J gene lost 7 bases, with 20 bases spanning the gap. The CDR3 consists of 16 residues. CDR1 and CDR2 from the germline V gene are MDHEN and SYDVKM. DNA for the CDR3: TGTGCCAGCAGTACGATTCACCGCAGGGACGGTGAAAAACTGTTTTTT. Its protein product is CASSTIHRRDGEKLFF.

This clonotype was seen only a few times. The V and J genes are TRBV12-3 or TRBV12-4 and TRBJ2-3; the D is unclear. CDR3 length equals 12 residues. Deletions cut 5 bases from V and 6 bases from J, with 9 bases between. DNA of the CDR3: TGTGCCAGCAGTGAATTAGAGGATACGCAGTATTTT. Amino acid sequence: CASSELEDTQYF.

The rearrangement joins TRBV2 to TRBJ2-1, with a weak D call TRBD2 (7 bases). The CDR3 extends over 14 amino acids. V lost 7 bases to trimming and J lost 1 base, with 11 bases between them. Germline CDR1 SNHLY, CDR2 FYNNEI. CDR3 residues: CASKGGTSYNEQFF. CDR3 coding DNA: TGTGCCAGCAAGGGGGGGACGTCCTACAATGAGCAGTTCTTC. Full variable domain (remainder filled in from reference TRBV2 and TRBJ2-1): EPEVTQTPSHQVTQMGQEVILRCVPISNHLYFYWYRQILGQKVEFLVSFYNNEISEKSEIFDDQFSVERPDGSNFTLKIRSTKLEDSAMYFCASKGGTSYNEQFFGPGTRLTVL.

The table lists this clonotype with a few counts. The CDR3 is CASSQGVAWTYYGYTF. CDR3 nucleotides: TGCGCCAGCAGCCAAGGAGTTGCATGGACATACTATGGCTACACCTTC. The V gene is TRBV4-3, the J gene TRBJ1-2, with D possibly being TRBD1 (5 bases). CDR3 size: 16 residues. Germline CDR1 and CDR2: LGHNA and YSLEER. The V and J ends lost 1 base and 3 bases respectively, with 15 bases between them.

This clonotype was counted a few times. The V gene is TRBV3-1, the J gene TRBJ2-3; TRBD1 might be the D (5 bases). Germline-derived CDR1 and CDR2 are LGHDT and YNNKEL (reference sequence). The CDR3 length is 13 residues. The V end lost 6 bases, the J end lost 5 bases, and 12 bases lay between the germline ends. CDR3 DNA sequence: TGTGCCAGCAGTTTAAGGGGTAAAGATACGCAGTATTTT. Translating it yields CASSLRGKDTQYF.

The CDR3 coding sequence is TGTGCCATCAGTGAAGCTAGCAACACCGGGGAGCTGTTTTTT. Amino acids: CAISEASNTGELFF. The J gene is TRBJ2-2, the V gene TRBV10-3; D perhaps matches TRBD2 (5 bases). The CDR3 loop spans 14 amino acids. Germline V gene sequence: CDR1 ENHRY, CDR2 SYGVKD. V shed 3 bases and J shed 2 bases, with 7 bases lying between them.

The chain has TRBV6-2 or TRBV6-3 and TRBJ1-5; no clear D gene. The CDR3 runs 14 residues. CDR1 MNHEY and CDR2 SVGEGT come from the germline V gene. With 7 bases removed from V and 8 bases from J, the gap between germline ends came to 18 bases. As DNA, the CDR3 is TGTGCCAGCACCGCGAACGGAGGGAGGGAGCCCCAGCATTTT. Protein: CASTANGGREPQHF.

This chain links TRBV11-2 with TRBJ2-7; D is possibly TRBD1 (6 bases). Germline loops: CDR1 SGHAT, CDR2 FQNNGV. The CDR3 has 13 amino acids. Trimming took off 2 bases at V and 4 bases at J, with 9 bases between the two ends. The CDR3 loop reads CASSLRTGYEQYF. The CDR3 DNA sequence: TGTGCCAGCAGCTTACGAACAGGGTACGAGCAGTACTTC.